The 21 T cell receptor beta chains below all came from one sample that was sequenced in a study of naive and memory T cell subsets. The beta constant-region primer was an equimolar mix of two oligonucleotides covering TRBC1 and TRBC2. TCRdb itself ran the UMI-ligation and nested PCR reads through MiXCR, one entry per CDR3 protein. Among tens of thousands of distinct CDR3 sequences, over 10% were seen once, and the ten largest hold 0.7% to 0.95%. The sequenced material came from central memory CD4+ T cells from blood. These receptors were obtained from a human donor in good health.

V usage is TRBV10-3 and J usage is TRBJ2-7, with 14 bases lining up with TRBD2. This CDR3 has 16 amino acids. Germline trimming cut 6 bases from V and 4 bases from J; bases unmatched to any gene: 8. Germline values: CDR1 ENHRY, CDR2 SYGVKD. The CDR3 bases are TGTGCCATCAGGGCGGGACTAGCGGGAGAGGGGTACGAGCAGTACTTC. Its translation is CAIRAGLAGEGYEQYF.

This clonotype was seen ten or more times. The chain joins TRBV7-8 to TRBJ2-3; D is ambiguous. CDR3 length equals 13 residues. The V end was cut by 8 bases, the J end by 4 bases, with 13 bases between. The germline gives CDR1 SGHVS, CDR2 FQNEAQ. CDR3 sequence reads: CASHGRVPDTQYF. In DNA, the CDR3 is TGTGCCAGCCACGGAAGAGTCCCAGATACGCAGTATTTT.

This clonotype was recorded at least ten times. The chain carries TRBV29-1 and TRBJ2-3; a possible D gene is TRBD2 (6 bases). The germline V and J ends were trimmed by 6 bases and 5 bases, with 18 bases remaining between them. The CDR3 is 14 residues long. The germline V gene encodes CDR1 SQVTM and CDR2 ANQGSEA. CDR3 region: CSVKAGKREDTQYF. DNA of the CDR3: TGCAGCGTGAAGGCGGGGAAAAGGGAAGATACGCAGTATTTT.

V gene TRBV4-2 combines with J gene TRBJ2-7, with a possible D match to TRBD2 (5 bases). This CDR3 is 15 amino acids long. Germline CDR1 and CDR2: LGHNA and YNFKEQ. Trimming removed 0 bases from V and 7 bases from J, with 16 bases in between. The CDR3: CASSQDMAGPGEQYF. DNA for the CDR3: TGTGCCAGCAGCCAAGATATGGCGGGTCCCGGGGAGCAGTACTTC.

This chain uses TRBV7-9 with TRBJ1-1; no definite D call. V dropped 1 base and J dropped 1 base, with 10 bases sitting between them. The germline V gene has CDR1 SEHNR and CDR2 FQNEAQ (reference sequence). This CDR3 is 15 amino acids long. CDR3 sequence reads: CASSLGGIKNTEAFF. The CDR3, as DNA: TGTGCCAGCAGCTTAGGCGGCATAAAGAACACTGAAGCTTTCTTT.

This clonotype was detected a few times. The CDR3 protein is CATQTDGNYGYTF. In DNA form, the CDR3 reads TGTGCCACCCAAACGGACGGAAACTATGGCTACACCTTC. This chain joins TRBV10-3 and TRBJ1-2; D uncertain. The V end was cut by 10 bases, the J end by 2 bases, with 14 bases between. The CDR3 runs 13 residues. In germline, CDR1 is ENHRY, CDR2 SYGVKD.

This clonotype has ten or more counts. V is TRBV19 and J is TRBJ2-2; TRBD2 matches 11 bases. V was clipped by 6 bases and J by 7 bases; unmatched bases: 13. This CDR3 region has 17 residues. Germline-derived CDR1 and CDR2 are LNHDA and SQIVND (reference sequence). In nucleotides, the CDR3 is TGTGCCAGTAGCGAGACGGGACTAGCGGTATCGATCGGGGAGCTGTTTTTT. It codes for CASSETGLAVSIGELFF.

This clonotype was detected many times. The chain has TRBV6-6 and TRBJ2-1; TRBD2 is a possible D gene (5 bases). The CDR3 has 13 residues. V was trimmed by 2 bases and J by 8 bases, leaving 10 bases between them. Germline assignment: CDR1 MNHNY and CDR2 SVGAGI (reference sequence). The CDR3: CASSYRERDEQFF. CDR3 coding DNA: TGTGCCAGCAGTTACAGGGAGAGGGATGAGCAGTTCTTC.

This clonotype was detected only a few times. The rearrangement uses TRBV4-2 and TRBJ2-5; 8 bases align to TRBD1. Germline CDR1 LGHNA, CDR2 YNFKEQ. The CDR3 is made up of 15 amino acids. The ends lost 1 base at V and 5 bases at J; junction bases unmatched: 6. The CDR3 is CASSQGQGAQETQYF. CDR3 nucleotides: TGTGCCAGCAGCCAAGGGCAGGGGGCACAGGAGACCCAGTACTTC.

This chain joins TRBV20-1 and TRBJ2-1; 10 bases agree with TRBD2. Germline V CDR1 and CDR2: DFQATT, SNEGSKA (reference sequence). This CDR3 has 16 residues. J gave up 3 bases and V 4 bases, and 9 bases lay outside the gene matches. In nucleotides, the CDR3 is TGCAGTGCTAAACCTTTTAGCGGGAGGATCTACAATGAGCAGTTCTTC. Residues: CSAKPFSGRIYNEQFF.

This sequence joins TRBV23-1 and TRBJ2-7; D may correspond to TRBD1 or TRBD2 (5 bases each). TRBV23-1 is an open reading frame, and its role is uncertain. CDR3 length: 14 amino acids. V lost 8 bases and J lost 2, with 16 bases in between. For the CDR3, the DNA is TGCGCCAGCCGGCGGGTACAGGCCACCTACGAGCAGTACTTC. Amino acid sequence: CASRRVQATYEQYF.

This clonotype was found a few times. Its ends do not fully match the called genes, so a read error is possible. The chain recombines TRBV29-1 with TRBJ1-1; D is possibly TRBD1 (6 bases). CDR3 length: 14 residues. Looked up from germline, CDR1 is SQVTM and CDR2 is ANQGSEA. CDR3 sequence (DNA): TGCAGCGGTGAAGGGGTTAGGGGGGACACTGAAGCTTTCTTT. This codes for CSGEGVRGDTEAFF. The variable domain in full, with the rest retrieved from reference TRBV29-1 and TRBJ1-1, is SAVISQKPSRDICQRGTSLTIQCQVDSQVTMMFWYRQQPGQSLTLIATANQGSEATYESGFVIDKFPISRPNLTFSTLTVSNMSPEDSSIYLCSGEGVRGDTEAFFGQGTRLTVV.

This clonotype has a count of ten or more. The gene calls are TRBV10-3 and TRBJ1-5; no firm D call. V lost 0 bases and J lost 5, with 11 bases in between. The CDR3 spans 15 residues. Germline CDR1 ENHRY, CDR2 SYGVKD. The CDR3 protein is CAISESGSSYQPQHF. In DNA, the CDR3 is TGTGCCATCAGTGAGTCTGGATCCTCCTATCAGCCCCAGCATTTT.

The V gene is TRBV30, the J gene TRBJ2-7; 10 positions match TRBD2. The CDR3 sequence is 15 residues long. CDR1 and CDR2 (germline): GTSNPN, SVGIG (reference sequence). V shed 3 bases, J shed 3 bases, and the junction held 8 bases outside the gene matches. The CDR3, as DNA: TGTGCCTGGAGCCCCGTGCTAGCGGGGGACTACGAGCAGTACTTC. Translation gives CAWSPVLAGDYEQYF.

The table lists this clonotype with a few counts. Written as DNA, the CDR3 is TGTGCCAGCAGTTCGGACAGGGCAGGCACAGATACGCAGTATTTT. The encoded protein is CASSSDRAGTDTQYF. The V and J genes are TRBV27 and TRBJ2-3, with TRBD1 matching over 8 bases. The CDR3 totals 15 residues. J gave up 1 base and V 4 bases, and 4 bases lay outside the gene matches. CDR1 is MNHEY and CDR2 is SMNVEV in the germline V gene (reference sequence).

This clonotype came up many times. The chain couples TRBV7-2 to TRBJ2-7; D is uncertain. Germline V CDR1 and CDR2: SGHTA, FQGNSA. The CDR3 extends over 13 amino acids. V shed 1 base and J shed 6 bases, with 10 bases lying between them. The CDR3 sequence: CASSLGLGSEQYF. The CDR3 DNA is TGTGCCAGCAGCTTAGGTCTAGGCTCCGAGCAGTACTTC. Variable domain in full (rest from reference TRBV7-2 and TRBJ2-7): GAGVSQSPSNKVTEKGKDVELRCDPISGHTALYWYRQSLGQGLEFLIYFQGNSAPDKSGLPSDRFSAERTGGSVSTLTIQRTQQEDSAVYLCASSLGLGSEQYFGPGTRLTVT.

V and J are TRBV27 and TRBJ1-1; the match to TRBD1 covers 7 bases. CDR1 is MNHEY and CDR2 is SMNVEV in the germline V gene (reference sequence). The CDR3 is 16 residues long. V lost 1 base and J lost 0; bases outside the gene matches: 5. This chain's CDR3 is CASSLWSGTVNTEAFF. In nucleotides, the CDR3 is TGTGCCAGCAGTTTATGGTCCGGGACAGTGAACACTGAAGCTTTCTTT.

This clonotype was counted a few times. The V call is TRBV20-1, the J call TRBJ2-2; D is possibly TRBD2 (6 bases). Germline CDR1 DFQATT, CDR2 SNEGSKA (reference sequence). The CDR3 covers 15 residues. Trimming shortened V by 3 bases and J by 3 bases, and 14 bases separated the two germline ends. The CDR3 coding sequence is TGCAGTGCTAGGGTAGTAGCGGAGGACACCGGGGAGCTGTTTTTT. Residues: CSARVVAEDTGELFF.

The chain employs TRBV2 and TRBJ2-2, with TRBD2 identical over 11 bases. V was clipped by 4 bases and J by 1 base; unmatched bases: 2. Germline CDR1 and CDR2: SNHLY and FYNNEI. This CDR3 has 16 residues. The CDR3 DNA reads TGTGCCAGCAGTGGGGGGACTAGCGGGAACACCGGGGAGCTGTTTTTT. Protein product: CASSGGTSGNTGELFF.

This clonotype showed up just a few times. J is TRBJ1-1 and V is TRBV5-6; TRBD1 might be the D (6 bases). This CDR3 spans 11 amino acids. The germline gives CDR1 SGHDT, CDR2 YYEEEE. The V gene lost 1 base and the J gene lost 11 bases, with 9 bases spanning the gap. CDR3 nucleotide sequence: TGTGCCAGCAGCTTGAGAGGGGGGGCTTTCTTT. Translation: CASSLRGGAFF.

The table lists this clonotype with a few counts. The chain links TRBV2 to TRBJ2-1, with D possibly TRBD2 on 5 matching bases. CDR1 and CDR2 (germline): SNHLY, FYNNEI. The CDR3 is made up of 15 amino acids. Deletions cut 7 bases from V and 4 bases from J, with 17 bases between. The CDR3 DNA reads TGTGCCAGCAAGGGTGGCGAGCGGCTTTACAATGAGCAGTTCTTC. Translated: CASKGGERLYNEQFF.